The 10 T cell receptor beta chains below all came from one sample that was sequenced in a study of blood T cells in healthy people across ages. Together with a sample-barcoded 5' primer, a J-beta primer mix was included in a second PCR lasting about 6 to 11 cycles. TCRdb used MiXCR to reprocess the 5' RACE reads, holding one entry per CDR3 protein. The sample lists 710,000 or so distinct CDR3 sequences, approximately 29% occurring once. Sequencing input: blood. These TCRs come from an elderly woman in good health.

Details on this clonotype: A single base separates this from a much larger clone, so it may be a read error. This chain links TRBV3-1 with TRBJ2-4; the D gene is possibly TRBD2 (5 bases). The J call may be mistaken, given a closer DNA end match to TRBJ2-7. There are 14 residues in the CDR3. Germline CDR1 and CDR2: LGHDT and YNNKEL (reference sequence). CDR3 sequence: CASSCGLTGDEQYF. DNA of the CDR3: TGTGCCAGCAGCTGCGGACTCACCGGGGACGAGCAGTACTTC.

This clonotype occurred many times. The V gene is TRBV7-2, the J gene TRBJ1-2; TRBD1 is a possible D gene (5 bases). CDR1 and CDR2 (germline): SGHTA, FQGNSA. CDR3 length: 14 residues. The V end was cut by 1 base, the J end by 5 bases, with 11 bases between. The CDR3 DNA reads as TGTGCCAGCAGCTTAGGTGGGGGAGATTATGGCTACACCTTC. This codes for CASSLGGGDYGYTF.

The sample holds many counts of this clonotype. V is TRBV10-3 and J is TRBJ2-7; weak D call: TRBD2 (6 bases). The CDR3 totals 12 residues. The ends were cut back, 0 bases at V and 9 bases at J, with 9 bases in the middle. Germline CDR1 reads ENHRY; CDR2 reads SYGVKD. CDR3 in DNA: TGTGCCATCAGTGAGTCTCCCGGGGGGCAGTACTTC. It is translated as CAISESPGGQYF.

A note on this clonotype: The junction shows a germline mismatch at one end, possibly a read error. This sequence joins TRBV4-2 and TRBJ1-6; D is unclear. Per the germline V gene, CDR1 is LGHNA and CDR2 is YNFKEQ. The CDR3 totals 15 residues. CDR3 sequence (DNA): TGTGCCAGCTGCCAGGAGGACGGATATAATTCACCCCTCCACTTT. Translation gives CASCQEDGYNSPLHF.

This chain links TRBV6-5 with TRBJ2-1; 7 bases are shared with TRBD2. The CDR3 totals 14 residues. Looked up from germline, CDR1 is MNHEY and CDR2 is SVGAGI. V shed 7 bases and J 8 bases; nucleotides not matched to a gene: 11. Here the CDR3 reads CASNGGGLWDEQFF. The CDR3, as DNA: TGTGCCAGCAATGGGGGGGGTCTGTGGGATGAGCAGTTCTTC.

To note about this clonotype: A much more abundant neighbour one base away suggests this may be a read error. The genes are TRBV28 and TRBJ1-5; D is ambiguous. This CDR3 contains 16 residues. The germline V and J ends were trimmed by 5 bases and 7 bases, with 21 bases remaining between them. Germline lookup yields CDR1 MDHEN and CDR2 SYDVKM. The CDR3 reads CASSAPGFPGGQPQHF. CDR3 bases: TGTGCCAGCAGTGCCCCCGGGTTCCCTGGCGGCCAGCCCCAGCATTTT. Using reference TRBV28 and TRBJ1-5 for the parts outside the CDR3, the full variable domain is DVKVTQSSRYLVKRTGEKVFLECVQDMDHENMFWYRQDPGLGLRLIYFSYDVKMKEKGDIPEGYSVSREKKERFSLILESASTNQTSMYLCASSAPGFPGGQPQHFGDGTRLSIL.

This clonotype has at least ten counts. The chain has TRBV5-1 and TRBJ2-7; D is uncertain. The CDR3 consists of 14 residues. The V end lost 6 bases, the J end lost 0 bases, and 13 bases lay between the germline ends. CDR1 is SGHRS and CDR2 is YFSETQ in the germline V gene. The CDR3 is CASNIDGSSYEQYF. The CDR3 coding sequence is TGCGCCAGCAATATCGACGGTAGCTCCTACGAGCAGTACTTC.

This clonotype has at least ten counts. The CDR3 loop reads CASSLAGRNIWYF. The DNA of the CDR3 is TGTGCCAGCAGTTTAGCAGGGAGGAATATTTGGTACTTC. The V and J genes are TRBV28 and TRBJ2-5; TRBD2 is a possible D gene (6 bases). Germline V lookup: CDR1 MDHEN, CDR2 SYDVKM. The CDR3 spans 13 residues. V was trimmed by 2 bases and J by 13 bases, leaving 17 bases between them.

The chain carries TRBV20-1 and TRBJ2-5, with 7 bases that match TRBD1. Near its end, the DNA agrees better with TRBJ2-7, so the J call may be wrong. This CDR3 comprises 13 residues. CDR1 and CDR2 (germline): DFQATT, SNEGSKA (reference sequence). The CDR3 nucleotides are TGCAGTGCCAATTTCCGGGACAGATACGAGCAGTACTTC. It yields the protein CSANFRDRYEQYF.

Concerning this clonotype: A single base separates this from a much larger clone, so it may be a read error. This chain connects TRBV7-8 to TRBJ2-5; D is possibly TRBD1 (6 bases). Trimming stripped 6 bases from V and 7 bases from J, with 18 bases between. CDR1 SGHVS and CDR2 FQNEAQ come from the germline V gene. CDR3 length: 14 residues. The CDR3 protein is CASSLQGLWGTQYF. The CDR3 DNA sequence: TGTGCCAGCAGTTTACAGGGATTGTGGGGGACCCAGTACTTC.